Reported below is one T cell receptor (beta chain). Its antigen remains unknown. These data originate in a study of beta chain features in type 1 diabetes. Study outcomes and limitations: Patients with Type 1 diabetes showed moderately but significantly shorter TCRB CDR3s in all four CD4+ subsets.

Every isolated RNA sample was fully reverse transcribed, so sequencing captured expressed TCRB transcripts. Repertoires were generated with immunoSEQ multiplex PCR, while TCRdb's copy carries only in-frame clones and drops some. The sample lists under 250,000 clones, around 14% occurring once. The ends were cut back, 2 bases at V and 8 bases at J, with 15 bases in the middle. This CDR3 spans 14 amino acids. Germline assignment: CDR1 MGHRA and CDR2 YSYEKL. Input material: naive CD4+ T cells from blood. This TCR derives from a young man with type 1 diabetes. The rearrangement links TRBV4-1 to TRBJ1-2, with TRBD1 as a possible D gene (6 bases). The chain's CDR3 is CASSQMGTMGGYTF. The DNA for the CDR3 is TGCGCCAGCAGCCAAATGGGGACAATGGGAGGCTACACCTTC.